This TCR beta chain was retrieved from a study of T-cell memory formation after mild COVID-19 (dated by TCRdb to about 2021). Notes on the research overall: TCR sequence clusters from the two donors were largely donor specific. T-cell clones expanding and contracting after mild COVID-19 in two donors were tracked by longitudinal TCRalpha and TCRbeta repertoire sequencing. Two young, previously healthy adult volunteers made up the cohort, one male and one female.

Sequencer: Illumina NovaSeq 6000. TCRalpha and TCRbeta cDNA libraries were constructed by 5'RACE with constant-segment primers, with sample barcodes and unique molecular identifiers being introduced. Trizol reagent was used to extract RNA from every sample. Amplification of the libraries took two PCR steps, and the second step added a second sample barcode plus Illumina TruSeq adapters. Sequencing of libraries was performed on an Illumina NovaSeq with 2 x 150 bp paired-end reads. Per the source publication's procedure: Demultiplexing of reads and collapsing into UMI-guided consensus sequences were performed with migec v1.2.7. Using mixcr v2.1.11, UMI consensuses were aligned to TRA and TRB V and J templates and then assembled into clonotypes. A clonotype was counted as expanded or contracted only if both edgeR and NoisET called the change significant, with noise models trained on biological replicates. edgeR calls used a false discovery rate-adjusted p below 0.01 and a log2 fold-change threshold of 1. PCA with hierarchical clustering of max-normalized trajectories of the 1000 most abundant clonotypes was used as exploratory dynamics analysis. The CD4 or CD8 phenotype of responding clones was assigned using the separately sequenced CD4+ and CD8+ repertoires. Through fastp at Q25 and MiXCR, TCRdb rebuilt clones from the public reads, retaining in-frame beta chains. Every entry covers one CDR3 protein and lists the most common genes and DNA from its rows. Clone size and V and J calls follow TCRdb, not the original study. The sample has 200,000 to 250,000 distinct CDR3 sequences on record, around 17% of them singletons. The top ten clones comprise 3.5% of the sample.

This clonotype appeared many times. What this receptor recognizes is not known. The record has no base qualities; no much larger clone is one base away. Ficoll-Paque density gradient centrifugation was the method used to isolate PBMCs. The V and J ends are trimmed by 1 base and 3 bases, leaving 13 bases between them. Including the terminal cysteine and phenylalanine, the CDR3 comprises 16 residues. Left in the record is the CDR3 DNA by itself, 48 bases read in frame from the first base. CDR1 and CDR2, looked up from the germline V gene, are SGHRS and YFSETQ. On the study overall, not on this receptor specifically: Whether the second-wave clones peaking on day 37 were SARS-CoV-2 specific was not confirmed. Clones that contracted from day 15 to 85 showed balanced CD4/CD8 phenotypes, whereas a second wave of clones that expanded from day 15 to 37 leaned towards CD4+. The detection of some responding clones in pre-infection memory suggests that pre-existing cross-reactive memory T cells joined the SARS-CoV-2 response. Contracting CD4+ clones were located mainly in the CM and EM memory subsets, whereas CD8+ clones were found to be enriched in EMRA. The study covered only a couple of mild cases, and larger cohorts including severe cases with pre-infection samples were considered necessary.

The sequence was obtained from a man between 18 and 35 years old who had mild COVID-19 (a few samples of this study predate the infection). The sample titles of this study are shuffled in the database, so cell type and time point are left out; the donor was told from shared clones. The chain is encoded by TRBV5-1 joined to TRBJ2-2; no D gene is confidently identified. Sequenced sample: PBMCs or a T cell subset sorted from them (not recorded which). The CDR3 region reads CASSLRFPGDTGELFF. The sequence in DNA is TGCGCCAGCAGCTTGCGATTTCCGGGCGACACCGGGGAGCTGTTTTTT.